The rows below give T cell receptor beta chains drawn from one sample of a study of T cells in Graves' hyperthyroidism and ophthalmopathy. MiXCR was run by TCRdb on the multiplex PCR reads, yielding one entry per CDR3 protein. The table includes over 550,000 distinct CDR3 sequences, 16% detected once. Sample: blood. The receptors were gathered from a woman aged 18-30 years with Graves' hyperthyroidism. Both conserved end residues are part of each CDR3. The D gene is left open where the match is weak. Where a row states a size, it is once, few, many or the class of an expanded clone; other rows omit it.

>TRBJ1-5|NA|many|TRBV7-2
TGTGCCAGCAGCTTAGACAGAGCCAGCAATCAGCCCCAGCATTTT
CASSLDRASNQPQHF
>TRBJ2-7|TRBD1|NA|TRBV12-3/TRBV12-4
TGTGCCAGCAACCCGGGACAGGGATCCTACGAGCAGTACTTC
CASNPGQGSYEQYF
>TRBJ2-5|NA|many|TRBV7-9
TGTGCCAGCAGCCAGACCAGCCGGGGGGAGACCCAGTACTTC
CASSQTSRGETQYF
>TRBJ2-7|TRBD1|few|TRBV19
TGTGCCAGTAGGAACAGGGGCAGGGACGAGCAGTACTTC
CASRNRGRDEQYF
>TRBJ1-1|NA|many|TRBV5-1
TGTGCCAGCAGCTTAGATTTGAACACTGAAGCTTTCTTT
CASSLDLNTEAFF
>TRBJ2-5|NA|many|TRBV12-3/TRBV12-4
TGTGCCAGCAGTGATAAAGAGACCCAGTACTTC
CASSDKETQYF
>TRBJ1-3|NA|NA|TRBV5-4
TGTGCCAGCAGCATAAGCCAAGTCTCTGGAAACACCATATATTTT
CASSISQVSGNTIYF
>TRBJ2-7|NA|many|TRBV28
TGTGCCAGCAGTTTCTGGCGGGGAAAGGACTACGAGCAGTACTTC
CASSFWRGKDYEQYF
>TRBJ1-6|TRBD1|NA|TRBV27
TGTGCCAGCAGTTGGTACGGGACAGGGAGTTTTACTTCACCCCTCCACTTT
CASSWYGTGSFTSPLHF
>TRBJ2-1|TRBD1|NA|TRBV16
TGTGCCAGCAGCCAATCTGACAGGGTCACAGGGAATGAGCAGTTCTTC
CASSQSDRVTGNEQFF
>TRBJ2-3|NA|NA|TRBV4-1
TGCGCCAGCAGCCAAGGCTCTCCTAGGACAGATACGCAGTATTTT
CASSQGSPRTDTQYF
>TRBJ2-7|TRBD2|NA|TRBV7-7
TGTGCCAGCAGCTTAGAGGGATTTAGCGGGAGCTCCTACGAGCAGTACTTC
CASSLEGFSGSSYEQYF
>TRBJ1-1|TRBD1|NA|TRBV7-8
TGTGCCAGCAGCTCGAGGACAGGGGGAGTTGTTGAAGCTTTCTTT
CASSSRTGGVVEAFF
>TRBJ2-5|NA|many|TRBV7-9
TGTGCCAGCAGCTCGGGTCCTAAAGAGACCCAGTACTTC
CASSSGPKETQYF
>TRBJ2-5|NA|few|TRBV19
TGTGCCAGTAGTATAGGGGCCGAGTTCCAAGAGACCCAGTACTTC
CASSIGAEFQETQYF
>TRBJ2-7|TRBD1|NA|TRBV7-9
TGTGCCAGCGGCAGGGGGACGGTTCTGGACGAGCAGTACTTC
CASGRGTVLDEQYF
>TRBJ2-1|TRBD2|few|TRBV12-3/TRBV12-4
TGTGCCAGCAGTTTCTTTGGGACTAGCGGGAGACACGAGCAGTTCTTC
CASSFFGTSGRHEQFF
>TRBJ2-3|NA|NA|TRBV2
TGTGCCAGCAGTGTTACGGCCGGACGGGCAGATACGCAGTATTTT
CASSVTAGRADTQYF
>TRBJ1-5|TRBD1|many|TRBV2
TGTGCCAGCAGGGACGACAGGGGCAATCAGCCCCAGCATTTT
CASRDDRGNQPQHF
>TRBJ2-3|NA|many|TRBV6-1
TGTGCCAGCAGTTCCGGGACCCCAGGCACTGATACGCAGTATTTT
CASSSGTPGTDTQYF
>TRBJ1-3|NA|NA|TRBV4-1
TGCGCCAGCAGCCGACTCACTCACTCTGGAAACACCATATATTTT
CASSRLTHSGNTIYF
>TRBJ1-2|NA|NA|TRBV15
TGTGCCACCAGCCCCCGAGACTCTTATAACTGTGGCTACACCTTC
CATSPRDSYNCGYTF